This TCR beta chain emerged from a study of shared clonotypes between healthy human individuals. HIV-negative, healthy adults without recent acute infections or vaccinations were the donors. Data came from immunoSEQ multiplex PCR; TCRdb stores just in-frame clones and leaves some out. The sample comprises approximately 2,300,000 clones, about nine tenths of which are singletons, and approximately 0.41% rests with the top ten. Study results and caveats: Exclusively blood specimens were collected; tissue repertoires likely differ. Clonotype sharing among donors was expected to depend on sequencing depth. The study found lower generation probabilities in non-shared clonotypes than in those shared by all four donors.

Of note for this clone: Its specificity is not known.

The receptor comes from a man aged 18 to 29 in good health. Some clones in this sample may be carry-over from other donors' samples. The sample was naive CD4+ T cells from PBMCs. Stated subset: CD45RA+ positively selected.

CDR3 loop: CASSFLNDNEQFF. Written as DNA, the CDR3 is TGTGCCAGCAGTTTTCTTAATGACAATGAGCAGTTCTTC. The V call is TRBV28, the J call TRBJ2-1, with D uncertain. This CDR3 has 13 amino acids. The germline gives CDR1 MDHEN, CDR2 SYDVKM. The V end lost 3 bases, the J end lost 5 bases, and 8 bases lay between the germline ends.